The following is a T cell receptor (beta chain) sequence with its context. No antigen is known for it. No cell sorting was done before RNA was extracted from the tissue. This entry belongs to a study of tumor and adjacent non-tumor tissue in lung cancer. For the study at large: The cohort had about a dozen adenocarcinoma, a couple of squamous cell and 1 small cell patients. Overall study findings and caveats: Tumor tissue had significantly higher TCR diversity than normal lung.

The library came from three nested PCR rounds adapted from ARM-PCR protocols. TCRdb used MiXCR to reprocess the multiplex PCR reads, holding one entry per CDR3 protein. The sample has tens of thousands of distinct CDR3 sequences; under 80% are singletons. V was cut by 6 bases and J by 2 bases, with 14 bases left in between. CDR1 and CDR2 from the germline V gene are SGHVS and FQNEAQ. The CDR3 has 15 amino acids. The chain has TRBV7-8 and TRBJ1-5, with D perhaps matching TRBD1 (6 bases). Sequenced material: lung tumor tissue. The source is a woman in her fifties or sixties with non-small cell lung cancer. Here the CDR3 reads CASSSVGGGNQPQHF. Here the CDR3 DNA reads TGTGCCAGCAGTTCAGTAGGGGGAGGCAATCAGCCCCAGCATTTT.